These 27 T cell receptor beta chains were all obtained from the same sample, sequenced in a study of post-analysis software for immune sequencing data. Overall study findings and caveats: TRBV segments more frequent in patients than in controls numbered five and included TRBV5-6, TRBV5-1 and TRBV20-1.

These receptors lack a known antigen. Prepared libraries of TCR beta cDNA carried unique molecular identifiers. Each CDR3 protein gets one entry after TCRdb re-called the PCR reads with MiXCR. This table has hundreds of thousands of distinct CDR3 sequences, about 27% appearing once. The sample consisted of blood. Source of these receptors: a girl aged 5-17 years with multiple sclerosis.

As for this clonotype: The junction shows a germline mismatch at one end, possibly a read error. The genes are TRBV4-1 and TRBJ1-6, with D possibly being TRBD1 (5 bases). The CDR3 sequence is 15 residues long. Germline V gene data show CDR1 as MGHRA and CDR2 as YSYEKL. CDR3 nucleotide sequence: TGCGCCAGCAGCCAAGAGGACACGAGGGGTTCACCCCCCCACTTT. Its protein is CASSQEDTRGSPPHF.

This sequence joins TRBV3-1 and TRBJ1-5; no definite D call. The length of the CDR3 is 14 residues. Trimming removed 0 bases from V and 7 bases from J, with 10 bases in between. Germline V gene lookup returns CDR1 LGHDT and CDR2 YNNKEL (reference sequence). The DNA for the CDR3 is TGTGCCAGCAGCCAAGATCATATGGGGCAGCCCCAGCATTTT. Its protein is CASSQDHMGQPQHF.

The V gene is TRBV5-1, the J gene TRBJ2-3; a possible D gene is TRBD1 (6 bases). V lost 0 bases and J 4 bases, leaving 9 bases between the germline ends. This CDR3 comprises 14 residues. Germline CDR1 SGHRS, CDR2 YFSETQ. In DNA form, the CDR3 reads TGCGCCAGCAGCTTGGGACAGGTACCAGATACGCAGTATTTT. As protein: CASSLGQVPDTQYF.

CDR3: CASSFGQGTEAFF. The CDR3 DNA reads as TGTGCCAGCAGCTTTGGACAGGGCACTGAAGCTTTCTTT. The chain combines TRBV7-6 with TRBJ1-1; TRBD1 aligns across 8 bases. V shed 3 bases, J shed 4 bases, and the junction held 1 base outside the gene matches. The CDR3 has 13 amino acids. Germline loops: CDR1 SGHVS, CDR2 FNYEAQ.

This clonotype was seen ten or more times. V is TRBV7-2 and J is TRBJ2-5; 9 bases map to TRBD1. The CDR3 is 17 amino acids. With 5 bases clipped from V and 5 bases from J, the junction kept 15 bases outside the gene matches. In germline, CDR1 is SGHTA, CDR2 FQGNSA. CDR3 sequence: CASSQVPGQGERETQYF. As DNA, the CDR3 is TGTGCCAGCAGCCAAGTACCGGGACAGGGAGAGAGGGAGACCCAGTACTTC.

This clonotype was seen once. The chain employs TRBV27 and TRBJ2-3, with 8 bases fitting TRBD1. This CDR3 spans 14 amino acids. Germline-derived CDR1 and CDR2 are MNHEY and SMNVEV (reference sequence). V lost 8 bases, J lost 0 bases, and 4 bases stayed unmatched. Here the CDR3 reads CASWGDRSTDTQYF. CDR3 coding DNA: TGTGCCAGCTGGGGGGACAGGAGCACAGATACGCAGTATTTT.

This clonotype was seen a few times. The gene calls are TRBV7-2 and TRBJ2-3; D call uncertain. The CDR3 consists of 14 residues. V lost 1 base and J lost 4, with 9 bases in between. Germline CDR1 and CDR2: SGHTA and FQGNSA. CDR3 loop: CASSLERDSDTQYF. In DNA form, the CDR3 reads TGTGCCAGCAGCTTAGAAAGGGATTCAGATACGCAGTATTTT.

This clonotype was picked up a small number of times. The gene calls are TRBV5-1 and TRBJ2-3; D not resolved. CDR1 is SGHRS, CDR2 YFSETQ, per germline. Trimming stripped 7 bases from V and 2 bases from J, with 5 bases between. This CDR3 region has 11 residues. In DNA form, the CDR3 reads TGCGCCAGCGGGGACACAGATACGCAGTATTTT. It is translated as CASGDTDTQYF.

The chain couples TRBV6-5 to TRBJ2-1; D gene unclear. V lost 8 bases and J 1 base, leaving 15 bases between the germline ends. The CDR3 loop spans 15 amino acids. Germline loops: CDR1 MNHEY, CDR2 SVGAGI. CDR3 region: CASGPSAQSYNEQFF. Written as DNA, the CDR3 is TGTGCCAGCGGTCCATCGGCCCAGTCCTACAATGAGCAGTTCTTC.

The rearrangement joins TRBV29-1 to TRBJ2-5, with 7 positions matching TRBD1. CDR3 length: 13 residues. Looked up from germline, CDR1 is SQVTM and CDR2 is ANQGSEA. V was clipped by 7 bases and J by 5 bases; unmatched bases: 10. The CDR3 sequence: CSAQGQALETQYF. In DNA form, the CDR3 reads TGCAGCGCACAAGGACAGGCCCTTGAGACCCAGTACTTC.

The chain recombines TRBV4-2 with TRBJ2-5; 12 bases map to TRBD2. J lost 7 bases, V lost 1 base, and 13 bases had no gene match. Germline-derived CDR1 and CDR2 are LGHNA and YNFKEQ. The CDR3 is 18 amino acids. The CDR3 DNA reads as TGTGCCAGCAGCCAAGGCCCCCTAGCGGGAGGGCAAGAAGGGACCCAGTACTTC. It yields the protein CASSQGPLAGGQEGTQYF.

The genes are TRBV9 and TRBJ2-1; TRBD1 might be the D (5 bases). Deletions cut 2 bases from V and 5 bases from J, with 14 bases between. The CDR3 length is 15 residues. Germline V gives CDR1 SGDLS, CDR2 YYNGEE. CDR3 sequence reads: CASSVAAGFDNEQFF. CDR3 bases: TGTGCCAGCAGCGTGGCAGCAGGGTTCGACAATGAGCAGTTCTTC.

The chain has TRBV20-1 and TRBJ2-5, with D unclear. The length of the CDR3 is 12 residues. V lost 0 bases and J 13 bases, leaving 15 bases between the germline ends. CDR1 is DFQATT and CDR2 is SNEGSKA in the germline V gene (reference sequence). The CDR3 spells CSARDSPFSWYF. The DNA of the CDR3 is TGCAGTGCTAGAGATTCACCGTTTTCTTGGTACTTC.

This sequence joins TRBV27 and TRBJ1-2; TRBD1 is a possible D gene (5 bases). Per germline, CDR1 MNHEY and CDR2 SMNVEV (reference sequence). The CDR3 is 15 residues long. V lost 6 bases, J lost 4 bases, and 18 bases lay in between. The DNA of the CDR3 is TGTGCCAGCAGCCCCTCCGGGGGGGGGAGCTATGGCTACACCTTC. This codes for CASSPSGGGSYGYTF.

The V call is TRBV7-2, the J call TRBJ2-7; D gene unclear. Germline lookup yields CDR1 SGHTA and CDR2 FQGNSA. Trimming stripped 1 base from V and 6 bases from J, with 13 bases between. The CDR3 length is 14 residues. CDR3 DNA: TGTGCCAGCAGCTTAGTTGACCAGGCGCGCGAGCAGTACTTC. Translated: CASSLVDQAREQYF.

The chain recombines TRBV4-3 with TRBJ2-7; D uncertain. V lost 0 bases and J 4 bases, leaving 13 bases between the germline ends. This CDR3 has 15 residues. CDR1 and CDR2 (germline): LGHNA, YSLEER. The CDR3 DNA reads as TGCGCCAGCAGCCAAGATAACACTCTGGGATACGAGCAGTACTTC. Residues: CASSQDNTLGYEQYF.

This clonotype was counted once. J is TRBJ2-5 and V is TRBV15; TRBD2 is a possible D gene (5 bases). Trimming removed 5 bases from V and 5 bases from J, with 12 bases in between. From germline, CDR1 is LNHNV and CDR2 YYDKDF (reference sequence). The CDR3 totals 13 residues. CDR3 residues: CATSPGVRETQYF. DNA of the CDR3: TGTGCCACCAGCCCCGGGGTGAGGGAGACCCAGTACTTC.

This clonotype came up a few times. The genes are TRBV4-3 and TRBJ1-1; 8 positions agree with TRBD1. The CDR3 has 16 residues. V gave up 0 bases and J gave up 5 bases; unmatched junction bases: 8. From germline, CDR1 is LGHNA and CDR2 YSLEER. CDR3 DNA sequence: TGCGCCAGCAGCCAAGATTACACCAGGGGGCGAACTGAAGCTTTCTTT. It codes for CASSQDYTRGRTEAFF.

J is TRBJ1-1 and V is TRBV5-1, with D maybe TRBD1 (5 bases). Germline assignment: CDR1 SGHRS and CDR2 YFSETQ. The germline V and J ends were trimmed by 2 bases and 4 bases, with 18 bases remaining between them. CDR3 length: 16 amino acids. CDR3 sequence: CASSFGAGGTGTEAFF. The CDR3 DNA follows: TGCGCCAGCAGCTTCGGGGCGGGGGGAACTGGCACTGAAGCTTTCTTT.

A word on this clonotype: In this CDR3 the conserved last residue, phenylalanine or tryptophan, is missing, so a read error is likely. The V call is TRBV6-5, the J call TRBJ1-2; possible D gene TRBD1, 5 bases. Trimming removed 6 bases from V and 8 bases from J, with 25 bases in between. Germline V gene sequence: CDR1 MNHEY, CDR2 SVGAGI. The CDR3 is 16 residues long. CDR3 in DNA: TGTGCCAGCAGATATGGTGGGGGTCAGGTGATTGGCGGCTACACCCTC. This sequence encodes CASRYGGGQVIGGYTL.

In its sample, this clonotype was seen a few times. The chain employs TRBV11-2 and TRBJ2-5; TRBD1 is a possible D gene (6 bases). Deletions cut 5 bases from V and 5 bases from J, with 15 bases between. The CDR3 loop spans 14 amino acids. Germline values: CDR1 SGHAT, CDR2 FQNNGV. The CDR3 coding sequence is TGTGCCAGCAGCCGATGGGGGCCCTGGGAGACCCAGTACTTC. Encoded protein: CASSRWGPWETQYF.

V usage is TRBV4-1 and J usage is TRBJ1-1; D remains ambiguous. Germline V gene data show CDR1 as MGHRA and CDR2 as YSYEKL. The CDR3 runs to 13 residues. V shed 3 bases and J shed 7 bases, with 12 bases lying between them. The CDR3 nucleotides read TGCGCCAGCAGCCACCCGACCCCACGTGAAGCTTTCTTT. Translation gives CASSHPTPREAFF.

This clonotype was seen a handful of times. This chain connects TRBV9 to TRBJ2-3; 11 nucleotides agree with TRBD2. V lost 3 bases, J lost 0 bases, and 3 bases stayed unmatched. The CDR3 runs 16 residues. Germline CDR1 SGDLS, CDR2 YYNGEE. CDR3 DNA sequence: TGTGCCAGCAGCGCCGGGACTAGCGGAAGCACAGATACGCAGTATTTT. Translation gives CASSAGTSGSTDTQYF.

V and J are TRBV6-2 or TRBV6-3 and TRBJ1-6; 7 bases fit TRBD1. The V gene end was trimmed by 7 bases and the J gene end by 7 bases; junction bases not matched to a gene: 10. CDR3 length: 15 residues. Germline values: CDR1 MNHEY, CDR2 SVGEGT. For the CDR3, the DNA is TGTGCCAGCAATAGAGCATCGACAGGGAATTCACCCCTCCACTTT. Protein product: CASNRASTGNSPLHF.

This chain links TRBV5-1 with TRBJ2-6, with D possibly being TRBD1 (7 bases). CDR3 size: 18 residues. Germline V gene sequence: CDR1 SGHRS, CDR2 YFSETQ. With 7 bases removed from V and 2 bases from J, the gap between germline ends came to 22 bases. Written as DNA, the CDR3 is TGCGCCAGCCTCCCAGGGGGGACTCTTGACGCTGGGGCCAACGTCCTGACTTTC. Encoded protein: CASLPGGTLDAGANVLTF.

The gene calls are TRBV12-3 or TRBV12-4 and TRBJ2-2, with 8 bases that match TRBD1. The CDR3 contains 16 residues. The J segment lost 3 bases and the V segment lost 6 bases, leaving 9 bases of the junction unmatched. The CDR3 here is CASRFPGGIDTGELFF. For the CDR3, the DNA is TGTGCCAGCAGATTCCCAGGGGGCATCGACACCGGGGAGCTGTTTTTT.

The genes are TRBV14 and TRBJ2-7, with D perhaps being TRBD1 or TRBD2 (6 bases each). Germline V CDR1 and CDR2: SGHDN, FVKESK. Trimming removed 4 bases at V and 1 base at J, with 11 bases between. The CDR3 is 14 amino acids. The CDR3 DNA sequence: TGTGCCAGCAGCCCTTGGGGGGCGTCCTACGAGCAGTACTTC. Translating gives CASSPWGASYEQYF.